These 17 T cell receptor beta chains came from one sample sequenced in a study of beta chain features in type 1 diabetes. The study reverse transcribed the entire isolated RNA, so it sequenced expressed TCRB transcripts. Clones were sequenced by immunoSEQ multiplex PCR, and TCRdb holds only the in-frame ones, with some missing. Altogether about 370,000 clones are present, over 9% being singletons, with the ten largest covering approximately 0.6%. For these receptors, no antigen is known. General observations from the study: Type 1 diabetes patients had moderately but significantly shorter TCRB CDR3s in all four CD4+ subsets.

Sequencing was carried out using central memory CD4+ T cells from blood. The origin of the receptors is a man younger than 45 with type 1 diabetes.

In its sample, this clone is medium-sized. The rearrangement links TRBV19 to TRBJ2-1; 8 bases line up with TRBD2. Per germline, CDR1 LNHDA and CDR2 SQIVND (reference sequence). V gave up 9 bases and J gave up 9 bases; unmatched junction bases: 13. This CDR3 contains 14 residues. The CDR3 spells CASCIGLALGEQFF. The CDR3 DNA follows: TGTGCCAGCTGTATAGGACTAGCTCTGGGTGAGCAGTTCTTC.

V and J are TRBV6-6 and TRBJ2-1, with D perhaps TRBD1 (6 bases). Trimming took 7 bases from V and 10 from J, leaving 26 bases between them. The CDR3 loop spans 16 amino acids. In germline, CDR1 is MNHNY, CDR2 SVGAGI (reference sequence). The CDR3 sequence is CASTQGSAGTNDEQFF. The CDR3 nucleotides read TGTGCCAGCACCCAAGGGTCCGCAGGGACAAACGACGAGCAGTTCTTC.

The chain combines TRBV6-5 with TRBJ1-4; no firm D call. The length of the CDR3 is 11 residues. Per germline, CDR1 MNHEY and CDR2 SVGAGI. Between the trimmed V and J ends, which lost 3 bases and 9 bases, there was a span of 5 bases. The DNA for the CDR3 is TGTGCCAGCAGTTATGGGAAAAAACTGTTTTTT. Amino acids: CASSYGKKLFF.

This rearrangement joins TRBV2 to TRBJ2-1; D remains unclear. This CDR3 contains 14 residues. Germline CDR1 and CDR2: SNHLY and FYNNEI. Trimming cost V 8 bases and J 4 bases, with 15 bases left between them. In DNA, the CDR3 is TGTGCCAGCGTCGACCAGCTTCGGTACAATGAGCAGTTCTTC. It specifies CASVDQLRYNEQFF.

The chain combines TRBV9 with TRBJ2-2; tentatively, D is TRBD1 (6 bases). Trimming removed 2 bases at V and 7 bases at J, with 9 bases between. The length of the CDR3 is 13 residues. The V gene's germline CDR1 is SGDLS and CDR2 YYNGEE. CDR3 residues: CASSVRGGGELFF. The CDR3, as DNA: TGTGCCAGCAGCGTCAGAGGGGGCGGGGAGCTGTTTTTT.

The CDR3 loop reads CASRWDRGYEQYF. In nucleotides, the CDR3 is TGCGCCAGCAGATGGGACAGGGGTTACGAGCAGTACTTC. The chain links TRBV5-1 to TRBJ2-7; 10 nucleotides match TRBD1. Germline CDR1 SGHRS, CDR2 YFSETQ. The CDR3 covers 13 residues. The J segment lost 4 bases and the V segment lost 5 bases, leaving 3 bases of the junction unmatched.

The chain employs TRBV7-9 and TRBJ1-4, with 10 bases lining up with TRBD1. Losses at the gene ends were 6 bases for V and 6 bases for J; bases not matched to a gene: 7. This CDR3 has 15 amino acids. CDR1 is SEHNR and CDR2 is FQNEAQ in the germline V gene (reference sequence). CDR3 nucleotide sequence: TGTGCCAGCAGTTTGTCCGGGACAGGGGATGAAAAACTGTTTTTT. It translates to CASSLSGTGDEKLFF.

The chain employs TRBV6-5 and TRBJ2-3; perhaps TRBD1 as D (6 bases). V was cut by 6 bases and J by 3 bases, with 16 bases left in between. The CDR3 runs 15 residues. Germline V CDR1 and CDR2: MNHEY, SVGAGI. The CDR3 protein is CASRRTAAPTDTQYF. The CDR3 region has the DNA TGTGCCAGCAGACGGACAGCCGCTCCTACAGATACGCAGTATTTT.

This clone is judged medium-sized. V gene TRBV23-1 combines with J gene TRBJ1-4; no firm D call. TRBV23-1 is annotated as an ORF whose role is uncertain. V was pared by 2 bases and J by 8 bases, with 15 bases between. There are 15 residues in the CDR3. CDR3 in DNA: TGCGCCAGCAGTCAACAGATGCCTGCGTCGGAAAAACTGTTTTTT. Amino acid sequence: CASSQQMPASEKLFF.

Regarding this clone: One junction end disagrees with the germline gene, perhaps due to a read error. This chain joins TRBV27 and TRBJ2-1; tentative D call: TRBD1 (6 bases). CDR1 is MNHEY and CDR2 is SMNVEV in the germline V gene (reference sequence). This CDR3 is built from 18 residues. DNA of the CDR3: TGTGCCAGCAGTTTATGGGTAGGTCAGGGGATCTCCAACAATGAGCAGTTCTTC. This codes for CASSLWVGQGISNNEQFF.

This clone was seen a few times. This specimen includes other DNA sequences encoding the same CDR3. The rearrangement joins TRBV30 to TRBJ2-5; TRBD2 agrees at 7 bases. This CDR3 contains 12 residues. Per germline, CDR1 GTSNPN and CDR2 SVGIG (reference sequence). The ends lost 0 bases at V and 5 bases at J; junction bases unmatched: 0. CDR3 nucleotides: TGTGCCTGGAGTGTGGGGGGGGAGACCCAGTACTTC. This translates into CAWSVGGETQYF.

This clone came up a few times. The rearrangement joins TRBV2 to TRBJ2-7; 7 bases fit TRBD1. The V and J ends lost 5 bases and 5 bases, in that order; junction bases with no gene match: 3. Germline CDR1 is SNHLY and CDR2 is FYNNEI. This CDR3 spans 12 amino acids. Here the CDR3 reads CASSTTGDEQYF. CDR3 coding DNA: TGTGCCAGCAGTACCACAGGGGACGAGCAGTACTTC.

There are many counts of this clone. The J gene is TRBJ2-1, the V gene TRBV16, with 8 bases identical to TRBD1. V gave up 3 bases and J gave up 13 bases; unmatched junction bases: 2. Germline loops: CDR1 KGHSY, CDR2 FQNENV. The CDR3 length is 11 residues. This CDR3 reads CASSQDRDQFF. As DNA, the CDR3 is TGTGCCAGCAGCCAGGACAGGGACCAGTTCTTC.

The gene calls are TRBV18 and TRBJ2-2; 9 positions agree with TRBD1. The CDR3 runs to 16 residues. V gave up 3 bases and J gave up 3 bases; unmatched junction bases: 5. The germline gives CDR1 KGHSH, CDR2 LQKENI. CDR3 in amino acids: CASSPRDREDTGELFF. Written as DNA, the CDR3 is TGTGCCAGCTCACCCCGGGACAGGGAGGACACCGGGGAGCTGTTTTTT.

The chain employs TRBV7-2 and TRBJ2-1, with D uncertain. The CDR3 contains 15 residues. In germline, CDR1 is SGHTA, CDR2 FQGNSA. Trimming cost V 2 bases and J 4 bases, with 12 bases left between them. For the CDR3, the DNA is TGTGCCAGCAGCTTACCGGAAGGAAGTTACAATGAGCAGTTCTTC. Its protein product is CASSLPEGSYNEQFF.

The rearrangement joins TRBV7-9 to TRBJ2-7; D gene ambiguous. The CDR3 totals 15 residues. V dropped 5 bases and J dropped 9 bases, with 23 bases sitting between them. CDR1 is SEHNR, CDR2 FQNEAQ, per germline (reference sequence). The CDR3 region has the DNA TGTGCCAGCAGCACAACCCACTTACCCCTCGTTGGGCAGTACTTC. This sequence encodes CASSTTHLPLVGQYF.

This chain links TRBV27 with TRBJ1-5; 7 bases agree with TRBD1. CDR1 and CDR2 (germline): MNHEY, SMNVEV (reference sequence). The CDR3 runs to 15 residues. After removal of 3 bases from V and 4 bases from J, the junction contained 6 bases not matched to a gene. The CDR3 here is CASSFVTGANQPQHF. The CDR3 DNA follows: TGTGCCAGCAGTTTCGTTACAGGGGCTAATCAGCCCCAGCATTTT.